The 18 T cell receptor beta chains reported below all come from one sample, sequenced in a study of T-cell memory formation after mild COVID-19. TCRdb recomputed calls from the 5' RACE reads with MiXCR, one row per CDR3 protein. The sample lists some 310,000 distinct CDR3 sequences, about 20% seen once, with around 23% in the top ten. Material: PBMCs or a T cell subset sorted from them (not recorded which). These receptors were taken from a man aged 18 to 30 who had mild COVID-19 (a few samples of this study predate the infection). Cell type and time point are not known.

CDR3 DNA: TGTGCCAGCAGTTTCCCAACGACAGGACCTAGCTCCTACGAGCAGTACGTC. Its protein product is CASSFPTTGPSSYEQYV. This chain joins TRBV6-2 or TRBV6-3 and TRBJ2-7; TRBD1 might be the D (6 bases). The CDR3 covers 17 residues. With 4 bases removed from V and 0 bases from J, the gap between germline ends came to 19 bases. Germline V gives CDR1 MNHEY, CDR2 SVGEGT.

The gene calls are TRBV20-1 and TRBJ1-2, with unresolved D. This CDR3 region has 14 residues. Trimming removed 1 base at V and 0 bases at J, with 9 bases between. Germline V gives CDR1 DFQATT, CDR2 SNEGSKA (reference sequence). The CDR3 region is CSARAKTANYGYTF. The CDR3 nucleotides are TGCAGTGCTAGAGCAAAAACAGCTAACTATGGCTACACCTTC.

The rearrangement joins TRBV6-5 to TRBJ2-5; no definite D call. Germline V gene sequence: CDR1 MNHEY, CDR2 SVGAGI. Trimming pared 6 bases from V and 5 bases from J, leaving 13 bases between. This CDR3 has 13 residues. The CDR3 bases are TGTGCCAGCAGACCCCGCCGAAGGGAGACCCAGTACTTC. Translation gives CASRPRRRETQYF.

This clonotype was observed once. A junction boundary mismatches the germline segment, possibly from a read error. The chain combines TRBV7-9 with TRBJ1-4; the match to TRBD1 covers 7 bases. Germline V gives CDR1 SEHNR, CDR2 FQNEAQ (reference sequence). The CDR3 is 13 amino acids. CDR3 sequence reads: CASSLGWATGVSF. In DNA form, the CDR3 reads TGTGCCAGCAGCTTAGGATGGGCCACAGGGGTCTCTTTT.

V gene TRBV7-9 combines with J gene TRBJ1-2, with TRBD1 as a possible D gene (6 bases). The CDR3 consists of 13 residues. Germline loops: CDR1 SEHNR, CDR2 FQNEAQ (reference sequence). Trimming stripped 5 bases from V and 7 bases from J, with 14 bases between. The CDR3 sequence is CASSSTGFLGYTF. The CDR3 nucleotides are TGTGCCAGCAGCAGTACAGGGTTCCTTGGCTACACCTTC.

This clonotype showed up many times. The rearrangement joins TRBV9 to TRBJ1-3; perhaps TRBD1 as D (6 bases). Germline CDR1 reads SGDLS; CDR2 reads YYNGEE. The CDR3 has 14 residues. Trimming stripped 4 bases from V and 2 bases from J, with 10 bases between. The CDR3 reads CASSQQGTGNTIYF. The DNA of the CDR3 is TGTGCCAGCAGCCAACAGGGTACTGGAAACACCATATATTTT.

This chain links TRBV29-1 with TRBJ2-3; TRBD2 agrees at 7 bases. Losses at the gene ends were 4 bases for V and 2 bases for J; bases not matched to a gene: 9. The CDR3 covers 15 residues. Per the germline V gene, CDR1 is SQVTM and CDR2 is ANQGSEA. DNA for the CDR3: TGCAGCGTTGGTTGGCGGGGGACCAACACAGATACGCAGTATTTT. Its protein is CSVGWRGTNTDTQYF.

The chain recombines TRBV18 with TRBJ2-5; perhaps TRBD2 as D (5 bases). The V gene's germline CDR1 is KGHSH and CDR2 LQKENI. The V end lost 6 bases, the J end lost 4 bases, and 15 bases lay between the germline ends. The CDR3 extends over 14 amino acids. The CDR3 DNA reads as TGTGCCAGCTCGCTACTAGAAATTCGAGAGACCCAGTACTTC. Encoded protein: CASSLLEIRETQYF.

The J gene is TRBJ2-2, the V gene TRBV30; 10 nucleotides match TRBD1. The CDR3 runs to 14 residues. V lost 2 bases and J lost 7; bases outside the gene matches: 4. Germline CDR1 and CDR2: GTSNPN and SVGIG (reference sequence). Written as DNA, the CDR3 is TGTGCCTGGAGTCCGGGACAGGGGAACGGGGAGCTGTTTTTT. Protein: CAWSPGQGNGELFF.

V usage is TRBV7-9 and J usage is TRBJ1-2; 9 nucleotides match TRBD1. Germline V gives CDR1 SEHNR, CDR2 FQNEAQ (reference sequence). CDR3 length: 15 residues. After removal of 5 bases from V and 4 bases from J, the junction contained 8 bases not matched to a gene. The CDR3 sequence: CASSADRGRVYGYTF. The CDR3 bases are TGTGCCAGCAGCGCCGACAGGGGGAGAGTCTATGGCTACACCTTC.

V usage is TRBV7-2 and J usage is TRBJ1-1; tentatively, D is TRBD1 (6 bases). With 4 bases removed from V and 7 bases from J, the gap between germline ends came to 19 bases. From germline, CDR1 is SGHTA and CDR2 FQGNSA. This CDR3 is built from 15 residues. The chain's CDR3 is CASSSLFYSGVEAFF. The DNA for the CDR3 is TGTGCCAGCAGCTCCCTATTTTACTCAGGGGTTGAAGCTTTCTTT.

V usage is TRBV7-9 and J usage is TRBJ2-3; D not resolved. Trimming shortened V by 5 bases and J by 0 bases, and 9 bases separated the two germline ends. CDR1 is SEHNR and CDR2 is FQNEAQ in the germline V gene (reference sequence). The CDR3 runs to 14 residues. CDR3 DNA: TGTGCCAGCAGCCTGTACGCTAGCACAGATACGCAGTATTTT. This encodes CASSLYASTDTQYF.

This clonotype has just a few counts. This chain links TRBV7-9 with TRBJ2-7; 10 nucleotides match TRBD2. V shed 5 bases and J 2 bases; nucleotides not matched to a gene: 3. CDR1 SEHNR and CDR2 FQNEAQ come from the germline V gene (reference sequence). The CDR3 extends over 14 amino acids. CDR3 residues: CASSRSGGAYEQYF. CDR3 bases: TGTGCCAGCAGCCGAAGCGGGGGGGCCTACGAGCAGTACTTC.

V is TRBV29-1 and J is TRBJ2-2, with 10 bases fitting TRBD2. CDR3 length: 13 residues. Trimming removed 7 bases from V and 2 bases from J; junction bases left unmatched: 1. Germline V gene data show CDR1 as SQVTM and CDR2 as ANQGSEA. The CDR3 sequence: CSGTSGNTGELFF. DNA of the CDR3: TGCAGCGGGACTAGCGGAAACACCGGGGAGCTGTTTTTT.

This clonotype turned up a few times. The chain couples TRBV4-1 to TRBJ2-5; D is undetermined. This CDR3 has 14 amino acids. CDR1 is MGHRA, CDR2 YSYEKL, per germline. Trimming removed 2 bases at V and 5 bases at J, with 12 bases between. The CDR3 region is CASSQLLLTETQYF. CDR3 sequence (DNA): TGCGCCAGCAGCCAACTACTATTAACCGAGACCCAGTACTTC.

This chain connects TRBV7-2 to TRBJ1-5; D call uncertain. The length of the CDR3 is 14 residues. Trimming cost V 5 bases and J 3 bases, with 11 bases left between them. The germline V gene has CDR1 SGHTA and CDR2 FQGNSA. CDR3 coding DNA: TGTGCCAGCAGCCGGACGGTTGACAATCAGCCCCAGCATTTT. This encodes CASSRTVDNQPQHF.

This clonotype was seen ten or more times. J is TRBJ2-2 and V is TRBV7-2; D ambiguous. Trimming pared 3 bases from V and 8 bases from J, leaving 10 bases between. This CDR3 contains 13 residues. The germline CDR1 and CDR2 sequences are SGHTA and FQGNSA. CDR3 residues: CASSFLGNGELFF. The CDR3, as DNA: TGTGCCAGCAGCTTCTTGGGAAATGGGGAGCTGTTTTTT.

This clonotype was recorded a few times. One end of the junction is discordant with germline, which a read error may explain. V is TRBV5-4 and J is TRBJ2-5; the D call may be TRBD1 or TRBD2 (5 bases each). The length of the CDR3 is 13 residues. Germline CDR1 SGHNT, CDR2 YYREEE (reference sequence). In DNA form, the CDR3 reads TGTGCAAGCAGATGGGACGTCCAAGAGACCCAGTACTTC. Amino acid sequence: CASRWDVQETQYF.